This T cell receptor (beta chain) was sequenced in a study of shared clonotypes between healthy human individuals. Germline V CDR1 and CDR2: MGHDK, SYGVNS. Trimming pared 6 bases from V and 4 bases from J, leaving 15 bases between. CDR3 length equals 15 residues. Authors' analysis steps: Junction-only immunoSEQ data arrived without quality scores, meaning filtering differed. Libraries were prepared by immunoSEQ multiplex PCR; TCRdb keeps only in-frame clonotypes and omits some of them. Clone size and the V and J calls come from that table; the DNA yielded D and trimming. Here the sample spans some 2,000,000 clones, approximately 95% being singletons.

The J gene is TRBJ2-2, the V gene TRBV25-1; D perhaps matches TRBD2 (6 bases). The receptor's source is a man between 18 and 29 years old in good health. The sequencing input was naive CD4+ T cells sorted from blood. Subset reported: CD45RA+ positively selected. The CDR3 protein is CASSPRRGTTGELFF. The CDR3 nucleotides read TGTGCCAGCAGCCCTCGGAGGGGTACCACCGGGGAGCTGTTTTTT.